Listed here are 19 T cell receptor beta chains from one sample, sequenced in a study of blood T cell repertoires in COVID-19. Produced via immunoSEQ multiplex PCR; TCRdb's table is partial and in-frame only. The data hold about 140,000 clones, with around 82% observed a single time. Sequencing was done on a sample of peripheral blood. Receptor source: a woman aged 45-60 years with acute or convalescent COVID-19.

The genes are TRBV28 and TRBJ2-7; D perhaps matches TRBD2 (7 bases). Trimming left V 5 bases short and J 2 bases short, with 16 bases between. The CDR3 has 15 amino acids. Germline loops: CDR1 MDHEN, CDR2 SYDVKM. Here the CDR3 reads CASSPEGEGTYEQYF. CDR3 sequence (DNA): TGTGCCAGCAGTCCCGAGGGGGAGGGGACCTACGAGCAGTACTTC.

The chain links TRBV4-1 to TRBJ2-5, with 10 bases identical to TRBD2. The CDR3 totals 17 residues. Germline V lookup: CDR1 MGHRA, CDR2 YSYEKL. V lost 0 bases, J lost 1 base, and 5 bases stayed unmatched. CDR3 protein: CASSQDPPSGGQETQYF. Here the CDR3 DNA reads TGCGCCAGCAGCCAAGATCCCCCTAGCGGGGGCCAAGAGACCCAGTACTTC.

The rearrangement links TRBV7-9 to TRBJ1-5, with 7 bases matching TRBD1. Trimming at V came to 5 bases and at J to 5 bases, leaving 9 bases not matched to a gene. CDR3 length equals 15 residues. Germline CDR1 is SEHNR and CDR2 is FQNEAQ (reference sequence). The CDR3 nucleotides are TGTGCCAGCAGCCGAGACAGGGAAGGGTATCAGCCCCAGCATTTT. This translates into CASSRDREGYQPQHF.

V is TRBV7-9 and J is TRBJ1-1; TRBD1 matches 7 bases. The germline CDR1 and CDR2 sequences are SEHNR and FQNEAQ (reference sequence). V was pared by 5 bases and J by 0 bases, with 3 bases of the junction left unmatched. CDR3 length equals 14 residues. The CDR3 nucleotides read TGTGCCAGCAGCGTGGGACAGATGAACACTGAAGCTTTCTTT. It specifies CASSVGQMNTEAFF.

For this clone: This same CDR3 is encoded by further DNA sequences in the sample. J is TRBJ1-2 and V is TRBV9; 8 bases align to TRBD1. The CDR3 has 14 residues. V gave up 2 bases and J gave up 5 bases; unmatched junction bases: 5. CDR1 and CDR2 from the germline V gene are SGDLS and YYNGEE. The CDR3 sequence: CASSVGTGDYGYTF. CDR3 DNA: TGTGCCAGCAGCGTTGGGACAGGTGATTATGGCTACACCTTC. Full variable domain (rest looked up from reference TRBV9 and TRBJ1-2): DSGVTQTPKHLITATGQRVTLRCSPRSGDLSVYWYQQSLDQGLQFLIQYYNGEERAKGNILERFSAQQFPDLHSELNLSSLELGDSALYFCASSVGTGDYGYTFGSGTRLTVV.

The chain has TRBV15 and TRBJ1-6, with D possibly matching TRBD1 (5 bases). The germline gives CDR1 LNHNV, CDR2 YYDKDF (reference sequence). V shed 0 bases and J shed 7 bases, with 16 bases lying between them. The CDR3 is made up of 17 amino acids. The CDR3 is CATSRDGTAGSNSPLHF. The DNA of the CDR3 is TGTGCCACCAGCAGAGACGGGACTGCTGGATCCAATTCACCCCTCCACTTT. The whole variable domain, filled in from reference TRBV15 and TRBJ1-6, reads DAMVIQNPRYQVTQFGKPVTLSCSQTLNHNVMYWYQQKSSQAPKLLFHYYDKDFNNEADTPDNFQSRRPNTSFCFLDIRSPGLGDTAMYLCATSRDGTAGSNSPLHFGNGTRLTVT.

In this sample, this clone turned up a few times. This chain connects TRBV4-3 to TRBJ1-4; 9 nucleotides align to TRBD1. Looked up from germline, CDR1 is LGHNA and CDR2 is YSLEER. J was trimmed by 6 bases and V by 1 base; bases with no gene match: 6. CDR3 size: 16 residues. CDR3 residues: CASSQGQGTGHEKLFF. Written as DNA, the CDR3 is TGCGCCAGCAGCCAAGGACAGGGGACAGGGCATGAAAAACTGTTTTTT.

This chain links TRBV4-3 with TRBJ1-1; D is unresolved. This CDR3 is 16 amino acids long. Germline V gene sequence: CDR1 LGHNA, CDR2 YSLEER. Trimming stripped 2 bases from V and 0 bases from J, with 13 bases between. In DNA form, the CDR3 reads TGCGCCAGCAGCCAATTATCAGGCAGCATGAACACTGAAGCTTTCTTT. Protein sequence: CASSQLSGSMNTEAFF.

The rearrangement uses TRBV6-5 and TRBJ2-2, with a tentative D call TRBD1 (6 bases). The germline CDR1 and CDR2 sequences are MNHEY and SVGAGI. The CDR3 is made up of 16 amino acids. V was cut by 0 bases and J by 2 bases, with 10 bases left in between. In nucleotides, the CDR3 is TGTGCCAGCAGTTACTCGGGGGCAGCTAACACCGGGGAGCTGTTTTTT. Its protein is CASSYSGAANTGELFF.

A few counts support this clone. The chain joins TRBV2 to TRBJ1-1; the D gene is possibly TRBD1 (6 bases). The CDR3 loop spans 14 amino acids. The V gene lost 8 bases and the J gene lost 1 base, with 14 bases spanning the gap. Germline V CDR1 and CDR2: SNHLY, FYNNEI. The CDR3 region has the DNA TGTGCCAGCGGCTGGGGACAAGCGAACACTGAAGCTTTCTTT. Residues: CASGWGQANTEAFF.

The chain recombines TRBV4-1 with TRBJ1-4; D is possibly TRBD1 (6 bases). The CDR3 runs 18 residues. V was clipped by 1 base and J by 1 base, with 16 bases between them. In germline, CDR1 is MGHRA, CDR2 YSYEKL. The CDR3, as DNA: TGCGCCAGCAGCCAAGGCGCCAGGGGTGTGGGAACTAATGAAAAACTGTTTTTT. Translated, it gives CASSQGARGVGTNEKLFF.

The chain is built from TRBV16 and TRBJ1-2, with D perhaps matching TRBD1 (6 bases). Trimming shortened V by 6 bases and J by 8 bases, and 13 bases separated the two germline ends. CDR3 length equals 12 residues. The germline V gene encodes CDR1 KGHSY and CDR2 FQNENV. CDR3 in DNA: TGTGCCAGCAGTCAAAACAGGGACGGCTACACCTTC. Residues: CASSQNRDGYTF.

CDR3 in amino acids: CASRAVGGNTGELFF. CDR3 bases: TGTGCCAGCAGGGCGGTCGGGGGGAACACCGGGGAGCTGTTTTTT. V usage is TRBV9 and J usage is TRBJ2-2; D is perhaps TRBD2 (6 bases). Trimming removed 5 bases at V and 1 base at J, with 12 bases between. Germline CDR1 SGDLS, CDR2 YYNGEE. This CDR3 region has 15 residues.

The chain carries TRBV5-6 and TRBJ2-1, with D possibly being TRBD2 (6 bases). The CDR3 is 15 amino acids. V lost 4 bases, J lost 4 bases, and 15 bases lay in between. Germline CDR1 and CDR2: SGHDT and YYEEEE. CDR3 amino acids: CASSRPGGAYNEQFF. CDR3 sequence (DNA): TGTGCCAGCAGCCGACCCGGGGGAGCATACAATGAGCAGTTCTTC.

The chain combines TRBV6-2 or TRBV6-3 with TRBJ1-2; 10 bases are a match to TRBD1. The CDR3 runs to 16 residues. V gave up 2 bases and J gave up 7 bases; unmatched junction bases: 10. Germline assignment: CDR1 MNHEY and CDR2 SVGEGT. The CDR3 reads CASSYQTGGDLAGYTF. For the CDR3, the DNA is TGTGCCAGCAGTTACCAGACAGGGGGCGACCTGGCTGGCTACACCTTC.

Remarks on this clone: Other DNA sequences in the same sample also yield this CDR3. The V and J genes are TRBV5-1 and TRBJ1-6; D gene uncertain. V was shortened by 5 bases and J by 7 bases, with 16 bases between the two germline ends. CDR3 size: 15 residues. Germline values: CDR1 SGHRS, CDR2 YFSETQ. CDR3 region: CASRGGGTRNSPLHF. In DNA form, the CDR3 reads TGCGCCAGCAGGGGCGGAGGCACGCGCAATTCACCCCTCCACTTT.

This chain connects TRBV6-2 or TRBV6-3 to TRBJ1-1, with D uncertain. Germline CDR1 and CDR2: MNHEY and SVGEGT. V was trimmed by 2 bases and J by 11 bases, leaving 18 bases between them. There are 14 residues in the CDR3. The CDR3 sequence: CASSYHLTRSWAFF. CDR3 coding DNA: TGTGCCAGCAGTTACCATCTGACTCGCAGCTGGGCTTTCTTT.

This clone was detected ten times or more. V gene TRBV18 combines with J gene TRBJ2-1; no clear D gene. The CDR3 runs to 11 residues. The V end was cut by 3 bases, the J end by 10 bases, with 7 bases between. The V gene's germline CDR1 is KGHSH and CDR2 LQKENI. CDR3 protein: CASSPEWEQFF. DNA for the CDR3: TGTGCCAGCTCACCCGAGTGGGAGCAGTTCTTC.

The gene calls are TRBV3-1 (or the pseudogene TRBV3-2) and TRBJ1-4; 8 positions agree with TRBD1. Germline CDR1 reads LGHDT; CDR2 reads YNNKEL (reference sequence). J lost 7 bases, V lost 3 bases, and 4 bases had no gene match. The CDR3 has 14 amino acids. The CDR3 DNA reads TGTGCCAGCAGCCAGGCACAGGGGGGTGAAAAACTGTTTTTT. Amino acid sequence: CASSQAQGGEKLFF.